This T cell receptor (beta chain) came from a study of T cells in localized non-small cell lung cancer. Whole-study results and caveats: Among the tissues sampled, uninvolved adjacent lung had the highest T cell clonality, above tumor. A denser population of T cells in blood accompanied longer overall survival.

This clone was detected only once. Its specificity is not known. The CDR3 runs 13 residues. V lost 11 bases to trimming and J lost 6 bases, with 18 bases between them. CDR1 SGHTA and CDR2 FQGNSA come from the germline V gene. Repertoires were generated with immunoSEQ multiplex PCR, while TCRdb's copy carries only in-frame clones and drops some. The data show under 50,000 clones, 86% seen once. This TCR was recovered from a male donor older than 55 with stage II lung adenocarcinoma. This specimen consisted of peripheral blood mononuclear cells, obtained before any cancer treatment. V is TRBV7-2 and J is TRBJ2-3, with D unclear. The CDR3 reads CAPMVQLGDTQYF. CDR3 bases: TGTGCCCCCATGGTACAACTTGGGGATACGCAGTATTTT.